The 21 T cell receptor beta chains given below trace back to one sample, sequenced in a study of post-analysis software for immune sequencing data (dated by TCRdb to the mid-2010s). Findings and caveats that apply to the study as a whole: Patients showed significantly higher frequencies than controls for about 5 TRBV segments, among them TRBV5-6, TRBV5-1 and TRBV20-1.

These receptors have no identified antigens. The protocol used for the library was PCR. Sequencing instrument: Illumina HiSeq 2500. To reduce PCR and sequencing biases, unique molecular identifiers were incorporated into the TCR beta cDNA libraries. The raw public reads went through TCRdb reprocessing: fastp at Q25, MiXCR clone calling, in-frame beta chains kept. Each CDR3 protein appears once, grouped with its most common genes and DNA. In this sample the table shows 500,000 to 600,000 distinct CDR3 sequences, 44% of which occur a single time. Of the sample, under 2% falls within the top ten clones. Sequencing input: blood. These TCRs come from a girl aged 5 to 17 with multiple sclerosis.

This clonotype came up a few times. CDR3 nucleotide sequence: TGTGCCAGCAGCCCCGACAGGGAGGATGAAAAACTGTTTTTT. It codes for CASSPDREDEKLFF. The chain couples TRBV7-9 to TRBJ1-4; TRBD1 matches 7 bases. The J segment lost 6 bases and the V segment lost 5 bases, leaving 6 bases of the junction unmatched. The length of the CDR3 is 14 residues. Germline assignment: CDR1 SEHNR and CDR2 FQNEAQ (reference sequence).

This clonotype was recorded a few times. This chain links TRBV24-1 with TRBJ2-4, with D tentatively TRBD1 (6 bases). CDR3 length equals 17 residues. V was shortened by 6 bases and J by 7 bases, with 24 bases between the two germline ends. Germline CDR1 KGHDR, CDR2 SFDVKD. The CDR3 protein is CATSPLPGADPENIQYF. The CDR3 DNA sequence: TGTGCCACCAGTCCCTTACCAGGGGCCGACCCAGAGAACATTCAGTACTTC.

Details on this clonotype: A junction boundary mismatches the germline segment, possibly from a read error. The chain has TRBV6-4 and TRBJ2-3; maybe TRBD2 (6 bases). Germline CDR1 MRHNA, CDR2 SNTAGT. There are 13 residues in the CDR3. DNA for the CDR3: TGTGCCAGCAGTGACCGGGAGACAGACACGCAGTATTTT. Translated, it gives CASSDRETDTQYF.

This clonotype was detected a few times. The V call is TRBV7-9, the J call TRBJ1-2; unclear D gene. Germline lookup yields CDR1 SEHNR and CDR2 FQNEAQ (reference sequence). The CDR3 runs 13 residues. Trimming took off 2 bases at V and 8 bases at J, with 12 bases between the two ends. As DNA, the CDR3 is TGTGCCAGCAGCTTACGGGCTTCCGTGGGCTACACCTTC. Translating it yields CASSLRASVGYTF.

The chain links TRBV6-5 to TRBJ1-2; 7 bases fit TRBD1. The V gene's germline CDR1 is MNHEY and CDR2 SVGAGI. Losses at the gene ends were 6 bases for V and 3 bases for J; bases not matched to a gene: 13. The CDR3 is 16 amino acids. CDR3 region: CASSPTGTGADYGYTF. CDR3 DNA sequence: TGTGCCAGCAGCCCCACGGGTACAGGGGCAGACTATGGCTACACCTTC.

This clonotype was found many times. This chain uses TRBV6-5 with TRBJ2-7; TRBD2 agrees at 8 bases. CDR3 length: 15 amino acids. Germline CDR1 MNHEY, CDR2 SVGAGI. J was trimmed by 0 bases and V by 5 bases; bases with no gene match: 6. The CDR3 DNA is TGTGCCAGCAGTCCTTCCGGGACTAGCTCCTACGAGCAGTACTTC. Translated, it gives CASSPSGTSSYEQYF.

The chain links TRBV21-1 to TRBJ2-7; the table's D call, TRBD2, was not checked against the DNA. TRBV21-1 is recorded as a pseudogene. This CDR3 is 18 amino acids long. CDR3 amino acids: CASSIVWRGDRRAYEQYF. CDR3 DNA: TGTGCCAGCAGCATTGTGTGGAGGGGAGACAGAAGGGCCTACGAGCAGTACTTC.

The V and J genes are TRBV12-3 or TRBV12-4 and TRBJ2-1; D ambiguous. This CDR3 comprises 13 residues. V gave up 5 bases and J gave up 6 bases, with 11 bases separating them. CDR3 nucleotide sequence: TGTGCCAGCAGTGGCCCTGCTGGCAATGAGCAGTTCTTC. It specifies CASSGPAGNEQFF.

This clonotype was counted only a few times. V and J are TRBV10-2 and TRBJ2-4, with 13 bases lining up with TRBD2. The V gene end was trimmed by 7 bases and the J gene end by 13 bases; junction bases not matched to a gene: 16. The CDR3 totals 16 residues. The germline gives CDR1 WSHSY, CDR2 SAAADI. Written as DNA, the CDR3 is TGCGCCAGCAATAAACTACGGACTAGCGGGAGTTCAGAGCAGTACTTC. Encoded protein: CASNKLRTSGSSEQYF.

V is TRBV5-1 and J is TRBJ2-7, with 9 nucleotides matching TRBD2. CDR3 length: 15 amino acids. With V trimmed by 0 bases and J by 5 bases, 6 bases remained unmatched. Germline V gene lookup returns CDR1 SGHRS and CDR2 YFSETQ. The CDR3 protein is CASSLAAGGLDEQYF. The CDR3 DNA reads TGCGCCAGCAGCTTGGCTGCGGGAGGGCTCGACGAGCAGTACTTC.

CDR3: CASSLGLSTYNEQFF. In nucleotides, the CDR3 is TGCGCCAGCAGCTTGGGGCTTTCGACCTACAATGAGCAGTTCTTC. This chain joins TRBV5-1 and TRBJ2-1, with unresolved D. Germline V gene lookup returns CDR1 SGHRS and CDR2 YFSETQ. This CDR3 has 15 residues. The ends were cut back, 0 bases at V and 2 bases at J, with 9 bases in the middle.

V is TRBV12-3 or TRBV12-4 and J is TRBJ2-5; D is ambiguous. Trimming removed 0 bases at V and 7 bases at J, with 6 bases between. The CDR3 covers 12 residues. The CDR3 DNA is TGTGCCAGCAGTTTAGCGCGAGGGACCCAGTACTTC. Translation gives CASSLARGTQYF.

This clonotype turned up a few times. CDR3 bases: TGTGCCAGCAGCTTGGGACCGCCCTATTACAATGAGCAGTTCTTC. This gives the protein CASSLGPPYYNEQFF. The J gene is TRBJ2-1, the V gene TRBV5-4, with unresolved D. Trimming took off 0 bases at V and 4 bases at J, with 11 bases between the two ends. The CDR3 contains 15 residues. The V gene's germline CDR1 is SGHNT and CDR2 YYREEE (reference sequence).

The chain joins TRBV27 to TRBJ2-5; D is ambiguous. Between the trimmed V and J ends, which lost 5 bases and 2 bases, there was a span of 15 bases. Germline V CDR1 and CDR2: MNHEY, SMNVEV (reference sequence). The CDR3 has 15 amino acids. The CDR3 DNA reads TGTGCCAGCAGTCCCAATAGGCTGTCTCAAGAGACCCAGTACTTC. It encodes CASSPNRLSQETQYF.

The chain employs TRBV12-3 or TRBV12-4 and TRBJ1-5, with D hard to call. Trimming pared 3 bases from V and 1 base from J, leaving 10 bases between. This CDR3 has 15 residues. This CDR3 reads CASSLEVFSNQPQHF. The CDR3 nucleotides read TGTGCCAGCAGTTTGGAGGTTTTCAGCAATCAGCCCCAGCATTTT.

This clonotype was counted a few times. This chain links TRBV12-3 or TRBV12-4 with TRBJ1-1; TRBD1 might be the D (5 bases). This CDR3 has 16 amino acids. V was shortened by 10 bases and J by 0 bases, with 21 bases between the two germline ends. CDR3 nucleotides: TGTGCCACCGGACCGGCAGGGCTCGACTTGAACACTGAAGCTTTCTTT. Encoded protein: CATGPAGLDLNTEAFF.

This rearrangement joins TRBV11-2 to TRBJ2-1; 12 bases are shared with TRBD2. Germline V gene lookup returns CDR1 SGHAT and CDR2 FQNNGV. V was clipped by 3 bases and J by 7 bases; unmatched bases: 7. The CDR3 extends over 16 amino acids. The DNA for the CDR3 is TGTGCCAGCAGCTTTCACCTAGCGGGGGGGTTAAATGAGCAGTTCTTC. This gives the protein CASSFHLAGGLNEQFF.

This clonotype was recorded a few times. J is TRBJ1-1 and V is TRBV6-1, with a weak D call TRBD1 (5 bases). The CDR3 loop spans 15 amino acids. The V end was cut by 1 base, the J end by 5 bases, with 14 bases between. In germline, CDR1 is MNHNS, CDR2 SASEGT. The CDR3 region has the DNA TGTGCCAGCAGTGAAGATGGGGGAAGAGGAACTGAAGCTTTCTTT. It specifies CASSEDGGRGTEAFF.

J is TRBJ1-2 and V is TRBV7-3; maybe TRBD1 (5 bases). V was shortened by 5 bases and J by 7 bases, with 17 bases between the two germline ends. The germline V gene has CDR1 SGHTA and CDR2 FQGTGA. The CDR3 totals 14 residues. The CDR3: CASSDAGDDGGYTF. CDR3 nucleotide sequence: TGTGCCAGCAGCGACGCGGGGGATGACGGTGGCTACACCTTC.

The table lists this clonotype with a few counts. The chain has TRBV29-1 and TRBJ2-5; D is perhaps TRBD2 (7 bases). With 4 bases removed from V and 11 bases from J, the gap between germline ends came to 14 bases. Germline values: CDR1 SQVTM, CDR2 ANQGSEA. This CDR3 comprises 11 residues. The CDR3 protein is CSVATGREQYF. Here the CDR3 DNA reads TGCAGCGTTGCAACAGGGCGGGAGCAGTACTTC.

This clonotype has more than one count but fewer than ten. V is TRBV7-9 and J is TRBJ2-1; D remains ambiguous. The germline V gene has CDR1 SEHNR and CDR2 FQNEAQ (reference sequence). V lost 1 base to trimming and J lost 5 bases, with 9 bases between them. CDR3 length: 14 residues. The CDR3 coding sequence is TGTGCCAGCAGCTTAGATGCCAGCCACAATGAGCAGTTCTTC. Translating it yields CASSLDASHNEQFF.